This T cell receptor (beta chain) appears in the sequencing data of a study of T cell repertoires in cytomegalovirus infection. General study points: Ex vivo, HLA-C-restricted CMV-specific TCR beta clonotypes prevailed over the rest of the response.

Germline V gene sequence: CDR1 MNHGY, CDR2 SAAAGT. V lost 6 bases, J lost 5 bases, and 9 bases stayed unmatched. The CDR3 totals 14 residues. Via MiXCR, TCRdb re-called the reads, giving one row per CDR3 protein. The data hold 510,000 or so distinct CDR3 sequences, with around a quarter observed a single time. As to this clonotype: Its matching antigen is unknown.

This clonotype originated in a human donor in good health (CMV status not recorded). Some clones in this sample may be carry-over from other donors' samples. The chain joins TRBV6-8 to TRBJ2-5, with 7 bases fitting TRBD2. Sequenced input: PBMCs. The CDR3 spells CASRSPLGGETQYF. CDR3 sequence (DNA): TGTGCCAGCAGGTCACCTCTCGGGGGGGAGACCCAGTACTTC.